These 11 T cell receptor beta chains were sequenced from one sample in a study of blood T cells in healthy people across ages. Then a second PCR, running about 6 to 12 cycles, was carried out with a sample-barcoded 5' primer and a J-beta primer mix. TCRdb reprocessed the 5' RACE reads via MiXCR and lists one record per CDR3 protein. The top ten hold 11% of the sample, which has 1.6 million or so distinct CDR3 sequences, about 35% seen once. The material sequenced was blood. Receptors were obtained from a young woman in good health.

In its sample, this clonotype was seen many times. The chain employs TRBV7-3 and TRBJ2-1, with 8 bases that match TRBD2. This CDR3 has 15 residues. CDR1 and CDR2 from the germline V gene are SGHTA and FQGTGA. The trim removed 4 bases at V and 6 bases at J, leaving 8 bases unmatched. The chain's CDR3 is CASSYQAGGSNEQFF. The CDR3, as DNA: TGTGCCAGCAGCTACCAGGCGGGAGGATCCAATGAGCAGTTCTTC.

The CDR3 loop is CASSHPEVGAYGYTF. In DNA form, the CDR3 reads TGTGCCAGCAGCCATCCCGAGGTGGGGGCCTATGGCTACACCTTC. The V gene is TRBV3-1, the J gene TRBJ1-2; possible D gene TRBD1, 6 bases. The V end lost 3 bases, the J end lost 4 bases, and 15 bases lay between the germline ends. CDR1 LGHDT and CDR2 YNNKEL come from the germline V gene (reference sequence). CDR3 length: 15 amino acids.

The chain links TRBV7-8 to TRBJ2-1; 9 bases line up with TRBD2. The CDR3 covers 16 residues. V gave up 5 bases and J gave up 2 bases; unmatched junction bases: 7. The V gene's germline CDR1 is SGHVS and CDR2 FQNEAQ. The CDR3 DNA is TGTGCCAGCAGCGCGAGACTAGCGGAGCCCTACAATGAGCAGTTCTTC. It codes for CASSARLAEPYNEQFF.

This clonotype was found many times. The chain couples TRBV3-1 to TRBJ2-7; D unresolved. V was cut by 5 bases and J by 5 bases, with 7 bases left in between. CDR3 length equals 11 residues. Germline lookup yields CDR1 LGHDT and CDR2 YNNKEL (reference sequence). The CDR3 region has the DNA TGTGCCAGCAGCTTATATAACGAGCAGTACTTC. Translated, it gives CASSLYNEQYF.

The chain uses TRBV24-1 and TRBJ1-5; D is unresolved. V was shortened by 6 bases and J by 5 bases, with 13 bases between the two germline ends. This CDR3 is 14 amino acids long. CDR1 KGHDR and CDR2 SFDVKD come from the germline V gene. The DNA of the CDR3 is TGTGCCACCAGTTTTTCGGGTATCGATCAGCCCCAGCATTTT. Translation gives CATSFSGIDQPQHF.

The chain links TRBV27 to TRBJ1-2, with 8 bases fitting TRBD1. Germline V gene data show CDR1 as MNHEY and CDR2 as SMNVEV (reference sequence). This CDR3 region has 15 residues. The junction had 8 bases not matched to a gene; V was cut back by 5 bases and J by 3 bases. The chain's CDR3 is CASSKRQGPDYGYTF. For the CDR3, the DNA is TGTGCCAGCAGTAAAAGACAGGGGCCTGACTATGGCTACACCTTC.

The chain uses TRBV5-1 and TRBJ2-5; 8 nucleotides agree with TRBD1. Germline V gene lookup returns CDR1 SGHRS and CDR2 YFSETQ. There are 17 residues in the CDR3. With 4 bases clipped from V and 2 bases from J, the junction kept 13 bases outside the gene matches. CDR3 nucleotide sequence: TGCGCCAGCAGCGTAGCCCCTCTTGGGACAGGTCAAGAGACCCAGTACTTC. Its protein is CASSVAPLGTGQETQYF.

Only a few counts were recorded for this clonotype. The chain joins TRBV5-5 to TRBJ2-7; D is uncertain. CDR1 is SGHKS and CDR2 is YYEKEE in the germline V gene (reference sequence). V lost 7 bases to trimming and J lost 0 bases, with 11 bases between them. The CDR3 is 13 amino acids. The CDR3 sequence is CASRFGHSYEQYF. Written as DNA, the CDR3 is TGTGCCAGCCGATTCGGGCACTCCTACGAGCAGTACTTC.

This rearrangement joins TRBV24-1 to TRBJ2-3; 8 bases are a match to TRBD1. V gave up 2 bases and J gave up 2 bases; unmatched junction bases: 5. The CDR3 length is 16 residues. The V gene's germline CDR1 is KGHDR and CDR2 SFDVKD. The CDR3 bases are TGTGCCACCAGTGATTCCGGACAGGGATACACAGATACGCAGTATTTT. Translated: CATSDSGQGYTDTQYF.

This chain connects TRBV18 to TRBJ2-3; 10 bases match TRBD1. V shed 0 bases and J 4 bases; nucleotides not matched to a gene: 4. Germline loops: CDR1 KGHSH, CDR2 LQKENI. The CDR3 has 16 amino acids. For the CDR3, the DNA is TGTGCCAGCTCACCACCGGGACAGGGGATACCAGATACGCAGTATTTT. It translates to CASSPPGQGIPDTQYF.

This clonotype was detected only once. The J gene is TRBJ1-2, the V gene TRBV7-8; D uncertain. CDR3 length: 15 amino acids. CDR1 and CDR2 (germline): SGHVS, FQNEAQ. Trimming left V 5 bases short and J 3 bases short, with 16 bases between. CDR3 amino acids: CASSPAQPDHYGYTF. In DNA, the CDR3 is TGTGCCAGCAGCCCGGCGCAGCCCGACCACTATGGCTACACCTTC.